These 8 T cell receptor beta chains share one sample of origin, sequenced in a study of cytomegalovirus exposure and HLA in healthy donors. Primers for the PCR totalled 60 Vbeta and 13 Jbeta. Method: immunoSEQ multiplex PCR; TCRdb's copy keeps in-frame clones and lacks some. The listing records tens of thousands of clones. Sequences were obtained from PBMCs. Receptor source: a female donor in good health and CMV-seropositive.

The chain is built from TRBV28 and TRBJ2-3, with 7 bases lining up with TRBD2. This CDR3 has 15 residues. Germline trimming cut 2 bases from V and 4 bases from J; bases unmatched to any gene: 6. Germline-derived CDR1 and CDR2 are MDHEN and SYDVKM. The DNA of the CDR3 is TGTGCCAGCAGTTTAGGCGGGAGAGGAGCAGATACGCAGTATTTT. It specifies CASSLGGRGADTQYF.

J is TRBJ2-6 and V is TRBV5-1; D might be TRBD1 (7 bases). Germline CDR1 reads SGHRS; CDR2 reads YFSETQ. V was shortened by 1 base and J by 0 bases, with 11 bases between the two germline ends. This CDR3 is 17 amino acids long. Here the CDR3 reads CASSLRGRGSGANVLTF. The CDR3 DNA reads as TGCGCCAGCAGCTTGAGGGGGCGGGGCTCTGGGGCCAACGTCCTGACTTTC.

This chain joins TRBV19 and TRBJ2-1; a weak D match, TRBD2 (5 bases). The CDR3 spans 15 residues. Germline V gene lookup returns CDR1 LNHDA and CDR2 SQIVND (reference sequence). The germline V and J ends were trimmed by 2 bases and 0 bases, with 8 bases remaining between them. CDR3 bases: TGTGCCAGTAGTATATTAGGGAGCTCCTACAATGAGCAGTTCTTC. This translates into CASSILGSSYNEQFF.

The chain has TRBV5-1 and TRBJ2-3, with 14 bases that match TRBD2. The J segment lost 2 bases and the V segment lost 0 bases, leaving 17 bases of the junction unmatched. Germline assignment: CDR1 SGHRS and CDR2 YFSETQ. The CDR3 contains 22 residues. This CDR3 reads CASSLAGLRTSGRSVDTDTQYF. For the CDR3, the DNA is TGCGCCAGCAGCTTGGCCGGCCTCAGGACTAGCGGGAGGTCGGTGGACACAGATACGCAGTATTTT. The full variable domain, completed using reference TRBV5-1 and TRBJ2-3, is KAGVTQTPRYLIKTRGQQVTLSCSPISGHRSVSWYQQTPGQGLQFLFEYFSETQRNKGNFPGRFSGRQFSNSRSEMNVSTLELGDSALYLCASSLAGLRTSGRSVDTDTQYFGPGTRLTVL.

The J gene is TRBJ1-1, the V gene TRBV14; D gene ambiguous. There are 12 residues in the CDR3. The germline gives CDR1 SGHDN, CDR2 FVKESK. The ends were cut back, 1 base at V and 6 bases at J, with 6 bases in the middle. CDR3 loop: CASSQVGAEAFF. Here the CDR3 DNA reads TGTGCCAGCAGCCAAGTCGGTGCTGAAGCTTTCTTT.

The CDR3 region is CASSVLMGDFEETQYF. The CDR3 DNA reads as TGTGCCAGCAGTGTACTAATGGGGGACTTCGAGGAGACCCAGTACTTC. The J gene is TRBJ2-5, the V gene TRBV25-1, with D possibly matching TRBD2 (6 bases). Germline V gene lookup returns CDR1 MGHDK and CDR2 SYGVNS. V was pared by 4 bases and J by 5 bases, with 20 bases between. The CDR3 covers 16 residues.

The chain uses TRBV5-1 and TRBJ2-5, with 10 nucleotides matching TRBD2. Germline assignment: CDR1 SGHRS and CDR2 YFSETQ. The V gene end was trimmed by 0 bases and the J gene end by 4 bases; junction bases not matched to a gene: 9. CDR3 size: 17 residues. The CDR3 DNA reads TGCGCCAGCAGCTTGGGGCCTCGTAGCGGGAGGCTAGAGACCCAGTACTTC. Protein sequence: CASSLGPRSGRLETQYF.

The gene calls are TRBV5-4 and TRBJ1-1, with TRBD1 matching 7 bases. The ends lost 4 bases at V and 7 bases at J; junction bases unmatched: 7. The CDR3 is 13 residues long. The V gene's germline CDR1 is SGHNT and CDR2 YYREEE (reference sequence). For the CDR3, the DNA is TGTGCCAGCAGCGGATCCGGGACAGTTGAAGCTTTCTTT. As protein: CASSGSGTVEAFF.